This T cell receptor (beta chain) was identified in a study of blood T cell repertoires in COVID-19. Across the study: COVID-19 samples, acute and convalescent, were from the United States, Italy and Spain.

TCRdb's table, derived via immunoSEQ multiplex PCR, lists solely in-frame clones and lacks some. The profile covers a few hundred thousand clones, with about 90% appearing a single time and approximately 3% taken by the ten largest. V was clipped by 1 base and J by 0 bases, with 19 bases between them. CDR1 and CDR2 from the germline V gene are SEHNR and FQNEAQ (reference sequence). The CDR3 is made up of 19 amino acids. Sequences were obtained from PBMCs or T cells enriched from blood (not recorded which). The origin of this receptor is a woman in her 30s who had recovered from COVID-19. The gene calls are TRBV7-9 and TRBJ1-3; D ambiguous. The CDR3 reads CASSLGGWRVEISGNTIYF. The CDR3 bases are TGTGCCAGCAGCTTAGGAGGTTGGCGGGTCGAGATCTCTGGAAACACCATATATTTT.